The 30 T cell receptor beta chains given below trace back to one sample, sequenced in a study of cytomegalovirus exposure and HLA in healthy donors. PCR was performed using 60 Vbeta and 13 Jbeta primers. The protocol was immunoSEQ multiplex PCR, while the TCRdb copy is restricted to in-frame clones and leaves out a portion. The sample holds under 150,000 clones; about four fifths are singletons and the top ten take about 9.1%. Sequenced sample: PBMCs. These receptors originate from a woman aged 45-59 years in good health and CMV-seropositive.

The chain is built from TRBV6-1 and TRBJ1-4; D perhaps matches TRBD1 (6 bases). Deletions cut 4 bases from V and 0 bases from J, with 15 bases between. The CDR3 runs to 17 residues. The V gene's germline CDR1 is MNHNS and CDR2 SASEGT. CDR3 sequence reads: CASSVGGGPATNEKLFF. In nucleotides, the CDR3 is TGTGCCAGCAGTGTGGGGGGGGGCCCTGCAACTAATGAAAAACTGTTTTTT.

The chain couples TRBV28 to TRBJ2-7; the D is unclear. The CDR3 length is 12 residues. The V and J ends lost 2 bases and 3 bases respectively, with 5 bases between them. CDR1 is MDHEN and CDR2 is SYDVKM in the germline V gene. The CDR3 is CASSLHGYEQYF. The DNA for the CDR3 is TGTGCCAGCAGTTTACACGGCTACGAGCAGTACTTC.

J is TRBJ2-7 and V is TRBV6-1, with TRBD1 matching over 8 bases. Unmatched junction bases numbered 8, after V lost 2 bases and J lost 2 bases. This CDR3 has 16 residues. Germline V gene data show CDR1 as MNHNS and CDR2 as SASEGT. The CDR3 DNA reads as TGTGCCAGCAGTGAACGAGTTCCGGGACAGGCCTACGAGCAGTACTTC. Protein product: CASSERVPGQAYEQYF.

The J gene is TRBJ1-5, the V gene TRBV19; D not certain. Trimming stripped 1 base from V and 3 bases from J, with 10 bases between. The germline V gene encodes CDR1 LNHDA and CDR2 SQIVND (reference sequence). The CDR3 consists of 15 residues. The CDR3 DNA follows: TGTGCCAGTAGTATAGTTTTGGCTTTCAATCAGCCCCAGCATTTT. Amino acid sequence: CASSIVLAFNQPQHF.

V and J are TRBV6-5 and TRBJ2-6; weak D call: TRBD2 (5 bases). This CDR3 is 14 amino acids long. Germline-derived CDR1 and CDR2 are MNHEY and SVGAGI. V lost 7 bases to trimming and J lost 1 base, with 8 bases between them. The CDR3 DNA is TGTGCCAGCAACGAGGGATCTGGGGCCAACGTCCTGACTTTC. It yields the protein CASNEGSGANVLTF.

V is TRBV30 and J is TRBJ2-4, with 7 nucleotides matching TRBD1. The trim removed 2 bases at V and 5 bases at J, leaving 3 bases unmatched. This CDR3 has 13 amino acids. Germline-derived CDR1 and CDR2 are GTSNPN and SVGIG (reference sequence). The CDR3 loop reads CAWSRGQENIQYF. The CDR3 DNA reads TGTGCCTGGAGTCGTGGACAGGAAAACATTCAGTACTTC. Combining the CDR3 with reference TRBV30 and TRBJ2-4 gives the whole variable domain SQTIHQWPATLVQPVGSPLSLECTVEGTSNPNLYWYRQAAGRGLQLLFYSVGIGQISSEVPQNLSASRPQDRQFILSSKKLLLSDSGFYLCAWSRGQENIQYFGAGTRLSVL.

This rearrangement joins TRBV19 to TRBJ1-5, with a weak D call TRBD1 (6 bases). Germline V gene lookup returns CDR1 LNHDA and CDR2 SQIVND (reference sequence). The V gene lost 5 bases and the J gene lost 0 bases, with 14 bases spanning the gap. CDR3 length equals 16 residues. The CDR3 reads CASSVITGSSNQPQHF. The CDR3 DNA is TGTGCCAGTAGTGTTATTACAGGGTCTAGCAATCAGCCCCAGCATTTT.

The chain couples TRBV30 to TRBJ1-5; tentatively, D is TRBD1 (5 bases). Germline V lookup: CDR1 GTSNPN, CDR2 SVGIG (reference sequence). The CDR3 sequence is 13 residues long. V was cut by 5 bases and J by 4 bases, with 12 bases left in between. The chain's CDR3 is CAWGGDSNQPQHF. The DNA of the CDR3 is TGTGCCTGGGGGGGGGACTCAAATCAGCCCCAGCATTTT.

This clone was observed a handful of times. CDR3 bases: TGTGCCAGCAGCGTAGGCGGCATAGCATACGAGCAGTACTTC. Its translation is CASSVGGIAYEQYF. The chain carries TRBV9 and TRBJ2-7; D call uncertain. V gave up 0 bases and J gave up 4 bases, with 11 bases separating them. The germline V gene encodes CDR1 SGDLS and CDR2 YYNGEE. This CDR3 is 14 amino acids long.

This clone has just a few counts. Its ends do not fully match the called genes, so a read error is possible. This chain connects TRBV6-1 to TRBJ1-2, with TRBD1 matching over 10 bases. The CDR3 loop spans 17 amino acids. Germline CDR1 is MNHNS and CDR2 is SASEGT. The CDR3 protein is CASSQAGTGATNYGYTF. In DNA, the CDR3 is TGTGCCAGCAGTCAAGCCGGGACAGGGGCGACTAACTATGGCTACACCTTC.

This clone has just a few counts. The CDR3 spells CASSLTGNTEAFF. Written as DNA, the CDR3 is TGTGCCAGCAGCTTGACAGGGAACACTGAAGCTTTCTTT. This chain links TRBV11-2 with TRBJ1-1, with D possibly TRBD1 on 6 matching bases. CDR1 is SGHAT and CDR2 is FQNNGV in the germline V gene. Trimming stripped 3 bases from V and 1 base from J, with 6 bases between. The length of the CDR3 is 13 residues.

The chain is built from TRBV2 and TRBJ1-1, with D unclear. Trimming removed 4 bases from V and 0 bases from J, with 9 bases in between. CDR3 length equals 14 residues. The germline V gene encodes CDR1 SNHLY and CDR2 FYNNEI. As DNA, the CDR3 is TGTGCCAGCAGTGTTCGGAGGTTGAACACTGAAGCTTTCTTT. Protein sequence: CASSVRRLNTEAFF. Looking up the rest from reference TRBV2 and TRBJ1-1 gives the full variable domain: EPEVTQTPSHQVTQMGQEVILRCVPISNHLYFYWYRQILGQKVEFLVSFYNNEISEKSEIFDDQFSVERPDGSNFTLKIRSTKLEDSAMYFCASSVRRLNTEAFFGQGTRLTVV.

The chain is built from TRBV7-2 and TRBJ2-3, with 12 positions matching TRBD2. The V and J ends lost 1 base and 5 bases, in that order; junction bases with no gene match: 1. CDR3 size: 15 residues. Germline lookup yields CDR1 SGHTA and CDR2 FQGNSA. CDR3: CASSLELAGGDTQYF. CDR3 sequence (DNA): TGTGCCAGCAGCTTAGAACTAGCGGGGGGAGATACGCAGTATTTT.

The chain has TRBV19 and TRBJ1-2, with TRBD1 matching 8 bases. Germline lookup yields CDR1 LNHDA and CDR2 SQIVND (reference sequence). The CDR3 is 15 residues long. V shed 7 bases and J 2 bases; nucleotides not matched to a gene: 9. The CDR3 DNA is TGTGCCAGTACCCTATCCGGACAGGGCAACTATGGCTACACCTTC. As protein: CASTLSGQGNYGYTF. The complete variable domain, with remaining parts taken from reference TRBV19 and TRBJ1-2, reads DGGITQSPKYLFRKEGQNVTLSCEQNLNHDAMYWYRQDPGQGLRLIYYSQIVNDFQKGDIAEGYSVSREKKESFPLTVTSAQKNPTAFYLCASTLSGQGNYGYTFGSGTRLTVV.

The chain links TRBV11-3 to TRBJ1-1; D may be TRBD1 (5 bases). The CDR3 totals 14 residues. The V end was cut by 2 bases, the J end by 6 bases, with 13 bases between. Looked up from germline, CDR1 is SGHNT and CDR2 is YENEEA. The CDR3 DNA reads as TGTGCCAGCAGCTTATCCAGGGTGGGCCCTGAAGCTTTCTTT. Translated, it gives CASSLSRVGPEAFF.

The CDR3 loop is CASSFAGQGIYGYTF. Written as DNA, the CDR3 is TGTGCCAGCAGCTTCGCGGGACAGGGGATTTATGGCTACACCTTC. V is TRBV11-1 and J is TRBJ1-2, with 10 bases fitting TRBD1. Germline-derived CDR1 and CDR2 are SGHAT and FQDESV (reference sequence). The CDR3 length is 15 residues. After removal of 3 bases from V and 5 bases from J, the junction contained 6 bases not matched to a gene. The full variable domain, rest sourced from reference TRBV11-1 and TRBJ1-2, is EAEVAQSPRYKITEKSQAVAFWCDPISGHATLYWYRQILGQGPELLVQFQDESVVDDSQLPKDRFSAERLKGVDSTLKIQPAELGDSAMYLCASSFAGQGIYGYTFGSGTRLTVV.

The rearrangement links TRBV19 to TRBJ2-3, with D possibly being TRBD2 (6 bases). With 5 bases removed from V and 3 bases from J, the gap between germline ends came to 12 bases. The CDR3 is made up of 14 amino acids. Germline CDR1 and CDR2: LNHDA and SQIVND (reference sequence). The CDR3 DNA reads as TGTGCCAGTAGTGTAGCGGAGGGAACAGATACGCAGTATTTT. It translates to CASSVAEGTDTQYF.

This clone appeared a few times. The chain recombines TRBV4-3 with TRBJ2-4, with 8 bases matching TRBD1. The V gene's germline CDR1 is LGHNA and CDR2 YSLEER. The CDR3 loop spans 14 amino acids. V shed 0 bases and J 11 bases; nucleotides not matched to a gene: 6. DNA of the CDR3: TGCGCCAGCAGCCAAGAACGGACAGGGAGAGTTCAGTACTTC. Translating gives CASSQERTGRVQYF.

The V gene is TRBV4-1, the J gene TRBJ1-1; D gene unclear. The CDR3 has 16 residues. Germline V lookup: CDR1 MGHRA, CDR2 YSYEKL. The V end was cut by 1 base, the J end by 4 bases, with 16 bases between. The CDR3 DNA is TGCGCCAGCAGCCAAGTCGGGCGCCCGGAGGGCACTGAAGCTTTCTTT. Translation: CASSQVGRPEGTEAFF.

A single count supports this clone. In DNA, the CDR3 is TGCGCCAGCAGCCTAGGGACATTCACCGGGGAGCTGTTTTTT. Protein product: CASSLGTFTGELFF. The rearrangement uses TRBV5-1 and TRBJ2-2, with a possible D match to TRBD1 (6 bases). The CDR3 extends over 14 amino acids. Germline V gives CDR1 SGHRS, CDR2 YFSETQ. The germline V and J ends were trimmed by 4 bases and 4 bases, with 11 bases remaining between them.

The rearrangement uses TRBV7-8 and TRBJ1-5; 10 bases fit TRBD1. The V segment lost 6 bases and the J segment 4 bases; nucleotides outside the gene matches: 9. The CDR3 is 16 residues long. Germline lookup yields CDR1 SGHVS and CDR2 FQNEAQ. Here the CDR3 reads CASSPGRDRGNQPQHF. Here the CDR3 DNA reads TGTGCCAGCAGTCCAGGCCGGGACAGGGGTAATCAGCCCCAGCATTTT.

The genes are TRBV29-1 and TRBJ2-1; D is possibly TRBD2 (6 bases). V was clipped by 3 bases and J by 2 bases, with 17 bases between them. The CDR3 is 16 amino acids. CDR1 is SQVTM and CDR2 is ANQGSEA in the germline V gene. CDR3 protein: CSVDRGRGRPYNEQFF. The CDR3 DNA reads TGCAGCGTTGATAGAGGAAGAGGGAGGCCCTACAATGAGCAGTTCTTC.

This clone has a handful of counts. The J gene is TRBJ2-7, the V gene TRBV6-6, with D perhaps matching TRBD2 (6 bases). V dropped 6 bases and J dropped 3 bases, with 18 bases sitting between them. The CDR3 extends over 15 amino acids. Germline V gene sequence: CDR1 MNHNY, CDR2 SVGAGI (reference sequence). The CDR3 DNA follows: TGTGCCAGCAGCCTAACAGGAGGGCCGGGCTACGAGCAGTACTTC. Translation: CASSLTGGPGYEQYF.

The chain carries TRBV20-1 and TRBJ2-5, with 8 bases identical to TRBD2. This CDR3 has 11 residues. The V segment lost 5 bases and the J segment 14 bases; nucleotides outside the gene matches: 10. Germline-derived CDR1 and CDR2 are DFQATT and SNEGSKA (reference sequence). CDR3 sequence reads: CSAEIGTSYYF. The CDR3 DNA sequence: TGCAGTGCTGAGATCGGGACTAGTTATTACTTC.

The chain couples TRBV5-1 to TRBJ2-3, with 12 bases identical to TRBD2. J was trimmed by 4 bases and V by 1 base; bases with no gene match: 7. Germline V gives CDR1 SGHRS, CDR2 YFSETQ. The CDR3 contains 17 residues. In DNA form, the CDR3 reads TGCGCCAGCAGCTTGAGCCTAGCGGGAGGGCCGGCAGATACGCAGTATTTT. Its protein is CASSLSLAGGPADTQYF.

This clone was detected ten times or more. The chain joins TRBV7-2 to TRBJ1-2; D call uncertain. Germline CDR1 and CDR2: SGHTA and FQGNSA. This CDR3 comprises 13 residues. V gave up 1 base and J gave up 8 bases, with 11 bases separating them. The CDR3 coding sequence is TGTGCCAGCAGCTTAGGGGGAGCGGGAGGCTACACCTTC. Its protein product is CASSLGGAGGYTF.

The rearrangement links TRBV30 to TRBJ2-3; 10 bases agree with TRBD2. V lost 2 bases to trimming and J lost 3 bases; unmatched junction nucleotides: 5. Germline CDR1 is GTSNPN and CDR2 is SVGIG (reference sequence). This CDR3 is 15 amino acids long. This CDR3 is CAWSLSGRVTDTQYF. CDR3 nucleotides: TGTGCCTGGAGTTTAAGCGGGAGGGTTACAGATACGCAGTATTTT.

This sequence joins TRBV28 and TRBJ2-1; 9 bases match TRBD2. V lost 7 bases to trimming and J lost 6 bases; unmatched junction nucleotides: 10. This CDR3 has 15 amino acids. Per germline, CDR1 MDHEN and CDR2 SYDVKM. In DNA, the CDR3 is TGTGCCAGCAAATTAGCGGGGGAACTGGCCAATGAGCAGTTCTTC. Its translation is CASKLAGELANEQFF. Variable domain in full (rest from reference TRBV28 and TRBJ2-1): DVKVTQSSRYLVKRTGEKVFLECVQDMDHENMFWYRQDPGLGLRLIYFSYDVKMKEKGDIPEGYSVSREKKERFSLILESASTNQTSMYLCASKLAGELANEQFFGPGTRLTVL.

This clone was recorded a few times. The chain recombines TRBV4-2 with TRBJ1-4; 9 positions agree with TRBD1. The CDR3 has 15 residues. Germline V CDR1 and CDR2: LGHNA, YNFKEQ. The junction had 7 bases not matched to a gene; V was cut back by 3 bases and J by 8 bases. CDR3 coding DNA: TGTGCCAGCAGCCATGGGACAGGGCAGAACGAAAAACTGTTTTTT. Amino acids: CASSHGTGQNEKLFF.

The chain recombines TRBV30 with TRBJ2-1; TRBD2 might be the D (7 bases). Germline V CDR1 and CDR2: GTSNPN, SVGIG (reference sequence). This CDR3 has 12 residues. V was trimmed by 0 bases and J by 11 bases, leaving 11 bases between them. The CDR3 DNA follows: TGTGCCTGGAGTGTGGGGGGGCCTCAGCAGTTCTTC. It specifies CAWSVGGPQQFF.